This T cell receptor (beta chain) was captured by sequencing in a study of CD8+ T cells in alopecia areata. PBMCs were stained for CD3, CD4 and CD8, and CD4+ and CD8+ T cells were sorted. The CDR3 totals 13 residues. CDR1 and CDR2 (germline): SQVTM, ANQGSEA. Trimming shortened V by 6 bases and J by 7 bases, and 18 bases separated the two germline ends. Isolated RNA was reverse transcribed into cDNA used as the sequencing template. The repertoire was sequenced with immunoSEQ multiplex PCR; TCRdb's copy has only in-frame clones and lacks some. The sample shows about 120,000 clones, less than 70% of them seen only once. This clone was detected only once. Its cognate antigen is unknown. Study results and caveats: Higher clonality was seen in lesional scalp than in normal scalp, especially in alopecia totalis/universalis. Sequenced scalp T cells also include alphabeta T cells resident in normal skin.

The chain uses TRBV29-1 and TRBJ2-5, with unresolved D. This clonotype was sampled from a human donor in good health. Sequencing input: CD4+ T cells sorted from blood. CDR3 region: CSVGAPLVGTQYF. CDR3 DNA sequence: TGCAGCGTAGGTGCCCCCCTAGTGGGGACCCAGTACTTC.